A single sample gave rise to the 15 T cell receptor beta chains below, sequenced in a study of regulatory T cells in long-lasting Graves disease. Time point of the sample: newly diagnosed GD, antithyroid drugs for less than 3 months. Extracted RNA from PBMCs served as the source of the TCR library. Sequencing libraries for TCR beta were prepared with iRepertoire HTBI primers and Arm-PCR of CDR3 regions. TCRdb fed the multiplex PCR reads into MiXCR, producing one record per CDR3 protein. In the table there are approximately 440,000 distinct CDR3 sequences, about 16% of which are singletons. This sample also belongs to another study, concerning T cells in Graves' hyperthyroidism and ophthalmopathy.

Sequencing used peripheral blood mononuclear cells (PBMCs), obtained at new diagnosis, from a patient treated with antithyroid drugs. These TCRs come from a man aged 40-49 years with Graves disease.

This clonotype was counted at least ten times. The chain carries TRBV28 and TRBJ2-5; D uncertain. V lost 3 bases and J lost 1, with 6 bases in between. The CDR3 loop spans 13 amino acids. Germline values: CDR1 MDHEN, CDR2 SYDVKM. In nucleotides, the CDR3 is TGTGCCAGCAGTTTTTCAATCCAAGAGACCCAGTACTTC. Translating it yields CASSFSIQETQYF. Variable domain in full (rest from reference TRBV28 and TRBJ2-5): DVKVTQSSRYLVKRTGEKVFLECVQDMDHENMFWYRQDPGLGLRLIYFSYDVKMKEKGDIPEGYSVSREKKERFSLILESASTNQTSMYLCASSFSIQETQYFGPGTRLLVL.

This clonotype has a handful of counts. The chain employs TRBV2 and TRBJ2-5; D is unclear. The CDR3 runs to 16 residues. Trimming cost V 10 bases and J 5 bases, with 26 bases left between them. Germline-derived CDR1 and CDR2 are SNHLY and FYNNEI. Here the CDR3 reads CATAKGGRSESETQYF. DNA for the CDR3: TGTGCCACGGCTAAAGGTGGTCGGTCGGAATCCGAGACCCAGTACTTC.

This clonotype was found a few times. J is TRBJ1-5 and V is TRBV30; D is perhaps TRBD1 (5 bases). Germline CDR1 is GTSNPN and CDR2 is SVGIG (reference sequence). This CDR3 region has 14 residues. V lost 2 bases to trimming and J lost 2 bases, with 10 bases between them. The CDR3 loop reads CAWSRRGGNQPQHF. The CDR3 DNA reads as TGTGCCTGGAGTCGGAGAGGGGGCAATCAGCCCCAGCATTTT.

The chain joins TRBV20-1 to TRBJ2-1; TRBD1 is a possible D gene (5 bases). CDR1 is DFQATT, CDR2 SNEGSKA, per germline (reference sequence). V was cut by 3 bases and J by 4 bases, with 13 bases left in between. This CDR3 comprises 14 residues. This CDR3 reads CSARTATQYNEQFF. Written as DNA, the CDR3 is TGCAGTGCTAGGACAGCTACGCAGTACAATGAGCAGTTCTTC.

A few counts support this clonotype. J is TRBJ2-7 and V is TRBV25-1; D is possibly TRBD1 (5 bases). The CDR3 contains 14 residues. The ends were cut back, 1 base at V and 3 bases at J, with 10 bases in the middle. Germline-derived CDR1 and CDR2 are MGHDK and SYGVNS. The CDR3 DNA sequence: TGTGCCAGCAGTGAATGGGGCAGAAACTACGAGCAGTACTTC. Amino acids: CASSEWGRNYEQYF.

This clonotype has at least ten counts. The genes are TRBV5-1 and TRBJ1-2; 7 bases align to TRBD1. Germline trimming cut 4 bases from V and 4 bases from J; bases unmatched to any gene: 4. Looked up from germline, CDR1 is SGHRS and CDR2 is YFSETQ. The CDR3 spans 13 residues. This CDR3 is CASSMGTAYGYTF. CDR3 DNA sequence: TGCGCCAGCAGCATGGGGACAGCCTATGGCTACACCTTC.

This clonotype was counted ten times or more. V and J are TRBV12-3 or TRBV12-4 and TRBJ2-7; TRBD1 agrees at 9 bases. V was pared by 5 bases and J by 1 base, with 6 bases of the junction left unmatched. The CDR3 totals 15 residues. The chain's CDR3 is CASSTGTGPSYEQYF. The CDR3 DNA sequence: TGTGCCAGCAGTACAGGGACAGGGCCATCCTACGAGCAGTACTTC.

This clonotype was seen a few times. The rearrangement links TRBV28 to TRBJ2-7; D perhaps matches TRBD2 (5 bases). Deletions cut 2 bases from V and 3 bases from J, with 8 bases between. The CDR3 contains 13 residues. Looked up from germline, CDR1 is MDHEN and CDR2 is SYDVKM. The CDR3 nucleotides are TGTGCCAGCAGTTTAGACTACTACTACGAGCAGTACTTC. The encoded protein is CASSLDYYYEQYF.

This clonotype has ten or more counts. The rearrangement links TRBV27 to TRBJ2-7; the D gene is possibly TRBD2 (5 bases). CDR1 is MNHEY and CDR2 is SMNVEV in the germline V gene (reference sequence). CDR3 length equals 13 residues. Trimming took off 8 bases at V and 6 bases at J, with 17 bases between the two ends. In DNA, the CDR3 is TGTGCCAGCGGGTCGGGGAGCAGCACCGAGCAGTACTTC. This encodes CASGSGSSTEQYF.

Turning to this clonotype: One end of the junction fails to match germline, which may point to a read error. V is TRBV20-1 and J is TRBJ1-2; TRBD1 agrees at 8 bases. CDR3 size: 16 residues. Germline assignment: CDR1 DFQATT and CDR2 SNEGSKA (reference sequence). The CDR3 DNA follows: TGCAGTGCTAGAGATGGGGCGACAGGGGTTTACTATGGCTGCACCTTC. Amino acids: CSARDGATGVYYGCTF.

This clonotype was observed many times. This rearrangement joins TRBV5-1 to TRBJ2-7; D uncertain. Germline assignment: CDR1 SGHRS and CDR2 YFSETQ. The CDR3 has 12 amino acids. Trimming left V 4 bases short and J 2 bases short, with 7 bases between. The CDR3 spells CASSRLPYEQYF. CDR3 DNA sequence: TGCGCCAGCAGCAGACTCCCCTACGAGCAGTACTTC.

This clonotype appeared many times. The chain links TRBV3-1 to TRBJ1-1; TRBD1 might be the D (5 bases). The V end was cut by 1 base, the J end by 7 bases, with 16 bases between. This CDR3 is built from 15 residues. The V gene's germline CDR1 is LGHDT and CDR2 YNNKEL (reference sequence). As DNA, the CDR3 is TGTGCCAGCAGCCAAGTTTCGGTAGAAGGGGATGAAGCTTTCTTT. This gives the protein CASSQVSVEGDEAFF.

This sequence joins TRBV10-2 and TRBJ2-3; TRBD2 agrees at 7 bases. The CDR3 is made up of 14 amino acids. The V and J ends lost 4 bases and 3 bases, in that order; junction bases with no gene match: 4. Germline V gene data show CDR1 as WSHSY and CDR2 as SAAADI. DNA for the CDR3: TGCGCCAGCAGTGTGAGCGGGGTAACAGATACGCAGTATTTT. It codes for CASSVSGVTDTQYF.

The rearrangement uses TRBV12-3 or TRBV12-4 and TRBJ2-1; no reliable D call. CDR3 size: 14 residues. The V gene lost 1 base and the J gene lost 4 bases, with 8 bases spanning the gap. The CDR3 DNA is TGTGCCAGCAGTTTAGTAGGGCAATACAATGAGCAGTTCTTC. Its translation: CASSLVGQYNEQFF.

This clonotype has ten or more counts. The chain combines TRBV20-1 with TRBJ2-1; possible D gene TRBD1, 6 bases. From germline, CDR1 is DFQATT and CDR2 SNEGSKA (reference sequence). This CDR3 comprises 12 residues. With 5 bases removed from V and 4 bases from J, the gap between germline ends came to 9 bases. CDR3 in DNA: TGCAGTGCTCCAGGGGTTTACAATGAGCAGTTCTTC. Its protein is CSAPGVYNEQFF.